This record concerns one T cell receptor (beta chain) sequence. This specimen comes from a study of tumour-infiltrating T cells in Burkitt lymphoma. The germline CDR1 and CDR2 sequences are LNHDA and SQIVND (reference sequence). This CDR3 contains 17 residues. With 5 bases clipped from V and 0 bases from J, the junction kept 6 bases outside the gene matches. The method was immunoSEQ multiplex PCR; TCRdb's version includes in-frame clones alone and lacks a portion of them. The sample comprises some 4,000 clones, more than 13% of which are singletons, and about 19% rests with the top ten. This clonotype originated in a human donor with Burkitt lymphoma. The chain has TRBV19 and TRBJ2-6; TRBD1 matches 8 bases. Sequencing input: tumor tissue. The CDR3: CASSRTGSVSGANVLTF. CDR3 nucleotides: TGTGCCAGTAGTCGGACAGGGTCAGTCTCTGGGGCCAACGTCCTGACTTTC.